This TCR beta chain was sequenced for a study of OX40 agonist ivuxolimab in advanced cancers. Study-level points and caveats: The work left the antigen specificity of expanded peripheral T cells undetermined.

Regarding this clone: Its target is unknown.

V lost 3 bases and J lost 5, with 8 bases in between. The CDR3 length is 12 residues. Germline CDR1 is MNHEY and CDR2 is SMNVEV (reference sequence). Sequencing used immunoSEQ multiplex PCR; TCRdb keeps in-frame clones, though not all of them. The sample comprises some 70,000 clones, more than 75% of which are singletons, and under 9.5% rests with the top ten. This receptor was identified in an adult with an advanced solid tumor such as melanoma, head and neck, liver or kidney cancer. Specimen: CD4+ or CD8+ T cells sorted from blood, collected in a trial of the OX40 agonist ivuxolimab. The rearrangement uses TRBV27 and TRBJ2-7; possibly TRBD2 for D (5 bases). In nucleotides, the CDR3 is TGTGCCAGCAGTTTCCTCGGGGACGAGCAGTACTTC. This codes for CASSFLGDEQYF.